Shown below are 6 T cell receptor beta chains from a single sample sequenced in a study of blood T cell repertoires in COVID-19. Data came from immunoSEQ multiplex PCR; TCRdb stores just in-frame clones and leaves some out. The sample includes 100,000 or so clones, around 87% of them seen just once. Sequences were obtained from peripheral blood. These receptors came from a woman aged 80 or older with acute or convalescent COVID-19.

V gene TRBV10-3 combines with J gene TRBJ2-1, with TRBD1 matching 9 bases. Germline trimming cut 2 bases from V and 9 bases from J; bases unmatched to any gene: 2. In germline, CDR1 is ENHRY, CDR2 SYGVKD. The CDR3 length is 13 residues. DNA for the CDR3: TGTGCCATCAGTGAGACAGGGGGCGGTGAGCAGTTCTTC. This gives the protein CAISETGGGEQFF.

The chain joins TRBV28 to TRBJ1-2; weak D call: TRBD1 (5 bases). The length of the CDR3 is 16 residues. The V end lost 5 bases, the J end lost 4 bases, and 20 bases lay between the germline ends. Germline values: CDR1 MDHEN, CDR2 SYDVKM. For the CDR3, the DNA is TGTGCCAGCAGTGACTCCACCCGCGGGGCGAGCTATGGCTACACCTTC. Its protein product is CASSDSTRGASYGYTF.

J is TRBJ1-1 and V is TRBV19; maybe TRBD1 (6 bases). CDR1 and CDR2 (germline): LNHDA, SQIVND (reference sequence). The CDR3 consists of 15 residues. V lost 5 bases and J 5 bases, leaving 18 bases between the germline ends. This CDR3 reads CASSGGITDFTEAFF. CDR3 nucleotide sequence: TGTGCCAGTAGTGGGGGCATAACGGACTTTACTGAAGCTTTCTTT.

This chain uses TRBV21-1 with TRBJ1-5. TRBV21-1 is reported as a pseudogene. The CDR3 spans 16 residues. The CDR3 loop is CASSKEKAAGNQPQHF. CDR3 nucleotide sequence: TGTGCCAGCAGCAAAGAGAAGGCGGCAGGCAATCAGCCCCAGCATTTT.

The chain couples TRBV30 to TRBJ1-1, with TRBD1 as a possible D gene (5 bases). Trimming took 0 bases from V and 10 from J, leaving 9 bases between them. Germline values: CDR1 GTSNPN, CDR2 SVGIG (reference sequence). CDR3 size: 11 residues. The CDR3 here is CAWSVQGRAFF. CDR3 DNA: TGTGCCTGGAGTGTTCAGGGTCGAGCTTTCTTT.

The rearrangement links TRBV6-2 or TRBV6-3 to TRBJ2-7; D may be TRBD1 (6 bases). CDR3 size: 20 residues. V was trimmed by 3 bases and J by 1 base, leaving 28 bases between them. Per germline, CDR1 MNHEY and CDR2 SVGEGT. The CDR3 DNA is TGTGCCAGCAGTTATCCCGTACCCCAAAAACAGGGCATAAGATCCTACGAGCAGTACTTC. This encodes CASSYPVPQKQGIRSYEQYF.